The T cell receptor (beta chain) under discussion was sequenced for a study of PD-L1 blockade in urothelial cancer. Patients each gave 1 to 8 samples, pretreatment and on-treatment. Synthetic analogs of TCR templates were spiked into every PCR. Clones were read by immunoSEQ multiplex PCR, and TCRdb kept only the in-frame ones, dropping some. Here the sample spans about 52,000 clones, 60% to 80% being singletons. This clone is a singleton in its sample. V gave up 5 bases and J gave up 5 bases, with 22 bases separating them. The CDR3 extends over 17 amino acids. Germline assignment: CDR1 SGHTA and CDR2 FQGNSA.

This specimen consisted of PBMCs, obtained around atezolizumab (anti-PD-L1) treatment. The chain combines TRBV7-2 with TRBJ2-1; possible D gene TRBD2, 5 bases. This sequence originates from a man between 65 and 85 years old with urothelial cancer. The CDR3 sequence is CASSASPLVLTDNEQFF. The CDR3 DNA is TGTGCCAGCAGCGCTAGCCCCCTAGTTCTTACGGACAATGAGCAGTTCTTC.